This TCR beta chain was captured in a study of T cell repertoires in cytomegalovirus infection. About the research overall: Public TCR beta signatures provided an indication of both CMV infection and a matching HLA type.

In the case of this clonotype: What it binds is not known. The junction does not match germline at one end; this may be a read error.

Each CDR3 protein is one row after TCRdb ran MiXCR on the reads. Here the sample spans approximately 100,000 distinct CDR3 sequences, 23% being singletons. The study's findings and limits: Ex vivo, HLA-C-restricted CMV-specific TCR beta clonotypes prevailed over the rest of the response. There were carriers of CMV plus the relevant HLA, and cumulative public TCR beta family frequency identified them.

This CDR3 is 15 amino acids long. This receptor was taken from a human donor in good health (CMV status not recorded). Some clones in this sample may be carry-over from other donors' samples. J is TRBJ2-1 and V is TRBV12-3 or TRBV12-4; maybe TRBD2 (6 bases). The material sequenced was CD8+ T cells from PBMCs. The CDR3 sequence is CPSSLSLAGSNEQFF. The CDR3 DNA reads TGTCCCAGCAGTTTATCTCTGGCGGGAAGCAATGAGCAGTTCTTC.